These 18 T cell receptor beta chains came from one sample sequenced in a study of shared clonotypes between healthy human individuals. Profiling relied on immunoSEQ multiplex PCR, and the TCRdb table lists in-frame clones only, not all of them. The top ten clones hold roughly 0.13% of a sample with 2 million to 2.5 million clones, about 94% of them seen once. Material: naive CD4+ T cells sorted from blood. Regarding subset: CD45RA+ positively selected. These receptors originate from a man younger than 35 in good health.

The chain has TRBV29-1 and TRBJ2-1, with 9 bases aligning to TRBD1. Trimming took 2 bases from V and 3 from J; bases not matched to a gene: 2. Germline V lookup: CDR1 SQVTM, CDR2 ANQGSEA. CDR3 length: 14 amino acids. The CDR3: CSVETGQGYNEQFF. The CDR3 coding sequence is TGCAGCGTTGAAACGGGACAGGGCTACAATGAGCAGTTCTTC.

The chain carries TRBV5-6 and TRBJ2-5, with a weak D call TRBD2 (5 bases). The CDR3 runs 14 residues. The V and J ends lost 4 bases and 5 bases respectively, with 15 bases between them. CDR1 is SGHDT and CDR2 is YYEEEE in the germline V gene. The DNA of the CDR3 is TGTGCCAGCAGCCCGCTAAGGCGGGTTGAGACCCAGTACTTC. Its protein is CASSPLRRVETQYF.

The rearrangement joins TRBV6-1 to TRBJ2-3, with D perhaps being TRBD1 or TRBD2 (6 bases each). Germline V lookup: CDR1 MNHNS, CDR2 SASEGT. The V and J ends lost 6 bases and 1 base respectively, with 11 bases between them. CDR3 size: 14 residues. CDR3 protein: CASRRGARTDTQYF. Written as DNA, the CDR3 is TGTGCCAGCAGAAGGGGGGCCCGCACAGATACGCAGTATTTT.

A word on this clone: A much larger clone differs from this one at a single base, so this may be a read error. At the DNA level, this CDR3 is encoded by other sequences in the same sample as well. The chain couples TRBV5-1 to TRBJ1-1, with a tentative D call TRBD1 (6 bases). Germline CDR1 and CDR2: SGHRS and YFSETQ. Trimming stripped 5 bases from V and 1 base from J, with 9 bases between. This CDR3 has 13 amino acids. CDR3 DNA sequence: TGCGCCAGCAGTTACAGGGAGAACACTGAAGCTTTCTTT. It is translated as CASSYRENTEAFF.

Concerning this clone itself: The same CDR3 arises from other DNA sequences in this sample as well. This chain links TRBV5-1 with TRBJ2-7, with 10 bases fitting TRBD1. Germline CDR1 is SGHRS and CDR2 is YFSETQ. The CDR3 runs 14 residues. The ends lost 4 bases at V and 3 bases at J; junction bases unmatched: 4. In DNA form, the CDR3 reads TGCGCCAGCAGCCTCGACAGGGGGCTCTACGAGCAGTACTTC. Translated, it gives CASSLDRGLYEQYF.

The V gene is TRBV11-2, the J gene TRBJ2-5; tentative D call: TRBD2 (6 bases). V shed 3 bases and J shed 3 bases, with 14 bases lying between them. Germline values: CDR1 SGHAT, CDR2 FQNNGV. This CDR3 region has 15 residues. CDR3 loop: CASSFYPGAEETQYF. Written as DNA, the CDR3 is TGTGCCAGCAGCTTTTATCCGGGAGCTGAAGAGACCCAGTACTTC.

The V gene is TRBV28, the J gene TRBJ1-5; the D gene is possibly TRBD1 (6 bases). Germline V gives CDR1 MDHEN, CDR2 SYDVKM. Trimming removed 6 bases at V and 5 bases at J, with 17 bases between. This CDR3 region has 15 residues. CDR3 in amino acids: CASSLGQNRYQPQHF. The DNA for the CDR3 is TGTGCCAGCAGCTTGGGACAAAACCGGTATCAGCCCCAGCATTTT.

In its sample, this clone was seen once. The chain employs TRBV6-1 and TRBJ1-2; D gene uncertain. The CDR3 sequence is 15 residues long. The germline V and J ends were trimmed by 1 base and 11 bases, with 20 bases remaining between them. Germline V gives CDR1 MNHNS, CDR2 SASEGT. CDR3 loop: CASSEGIPLYMGYTF. The CDR3 nucleotides are TGTGCCAGCAGTGAAGGGATTCCGCTCTATATGGGGTACACCTTC.

This clone showed up just a few times. V usage is TRBV6-1 and J usage is TRBJ1-5; 8 bases agree with TRBD1. Germline V gene lookup returns CDR1 MNHNS and CDR2 SASEGT. This CDR3 has 13 residues. V gave up 4 bases and J gave up 9 bases; unmatched junction bases: 5. This chain's CDR3 is CASSADRVGPQHF. In DNA form, the CDR3 reads TGTGCCAGCAGTGCGGACAGGGTTGGGCCCCAGCATTTT.

The chain carries TRBV30 and TRBJ1-1, with D possibly matching TRBD1 (6 bases). V dropped 3 bases and J dropped 0 bases, with 14 bases sitting between them. From germline, CDR1 is GTSNPN and CDR2 SVGIG (reference sequence). The length of the CDR3 is 15 residues. The CDR3 bases are TGTGCCTGGAGAAGGACAGTCTATATGAACACTGAAGCTTTCTTT. It is translated as CAWRRTVYMNTEAFF.

V gene TRBV7-9 combines with J gene TRBJ2-7; 10 bases are shared with TRBD1. The CDR3 has 18 amino acids. CDR1 SEHNR and CDR2 FQNEAQ come from the germline V gene (reference sequence). After removal of 4 bases from V and 2 bases from J, the junction contained 14 bases not matched to a gene. CDR3 DNA sequence: TGTGCCAGCAGCTCCTTTCACGCACCGGGACAGGGGACCTACGAGCAGTACTTC. Encoded protein: CASSSFHAPGQGTYEQYF.

The chain couples TRBV6-4 to TRBJ1-2; D is unresolved. Germline assignment: CDR1 MRHNA and CDR2 SNTAGT. Trimming stripped 6 bases from V and 2 bases from J, with 13 bases between. The CDR3 has 14 residues. This CDR3 reads CASSPRASNYGYTF. In DNA, the CDR3 is TGTGCCAGCAGCCCTCGGGCCTCAAACTATGGCTACACCTTC.

V gene TRBV6-5 combines with J gene TRBJ2-7; TRBD2 is a possible D gene (6 bases). The CDR3 contains 15 residues. CDR1 and CDR2 (germline): MNHEY, SVGAGI. V lost 8 bases and J lost 1, with 18 bases in between. The CDR3 DNA reads TGTGCCAGCCGATTACGGGGCGGGACGTCCTACGAGCAGTACTTC. It is translated as CASRLRGGTSYEQYF.

The count of this clone is one. J is TRBJ1-5 and V is TRBV6-6; D is ambiguous. The V gene lost 8 bases and the J gene lost 0 bases, with 8 bases spanning the gap. Germline V gives CDR1 MNHNY, CDR2 SVGAGI (reference sequence). CDR3 length: 13 residues. The CDR3 reads CASQSYSNQPQHF. Written as DNA, the CDR3 is TGTGCCAGCCAGTCTTATAGCAATCAGCCCCAGCATTTT.

The chain recombines TRBV5-8 with TRBJ1-4; the D gene is possibly TRBD1 (6 bases). Trimming pared 4 bases from V and 4 bases from J, leaving 23 bases between. The CDR3 is 18 amino acids. The germline gives CDR1 SGHTS, CDR2 YDEGEE. Written as DNA, the CDR3 is TGTGCCAGCAGCCCGATCGAAGCGCCGGGGGCGATTAATGAAAAACTGTTTTTT. Protein sequence: CASSPIEAPGAINEKLFF.

The chain employs TRBV6-1 and TRBJ1-2, with D possibly matching TRBD1 (6 bases). The CDR3 sequence is 15 residues long. CDR1 is MNHNS, CDR2 SASEGT, per germline. V lost 5 bases to trimming and J lost 5 bases, with 18 bases between them. CDR3: CASSREQGAAYGYTF. The CDR3 DNA is TGTGCCAGCAGTAGGGAACAGGGCGCCGCTTATGGCTACACCTTC.

The chain combines TRBV6-5 with TRBJ1-5, with 7 bases that match TRBD1. The germline gives CDR1 MNHEY, CDR2 SVGAGI. CDR3 size: 15 residues. Unmatched junction bases numbered 7, after V lost 6 bases and J lost 2 bases. The chain's CDR3 is CASRAGGGGNQPQHF. CDR3 nucleotide sequence: TGTGCCAGCAGGGCAGGAGGGGGCGGCAATCAGCCCCAGCATTTT.

The V gene is TRBV18, the J gene TRBJ1-1, with D tentatively TRBD1 (5 bases). V was cut by 1 base and J by 6 bases, with 12 bases left in between. Germline values: CDR1 KGHSH, CDR2 LQKENI. CDR3 length: 14 residues. As DNA, the CDR3 is TGTGCCAGCTCACCACTTTCAGAGGGGTCTGAAGCTTTCTTT. Amino acids: CASSPLSEGSEAFF.